Following are 15 T cell receptor beta chains from one sample sequenced in a study of beta chain features in type 1 diabetes. TCRB transcripts that were expressed got sequenced, as all of the isolated RNA had been reverse transcribed. Only in-frame clones appear in the TCRdb table, and some are missing; sequencing was by immunoSEQ multiplex PCR. The sample consists of a few hundred thousand clones, around a tenth of them appearing once. No antigen is known for these receptors. General study findings and limits: Shorter TCRB CDR3s, moderately but significantly so, marked every one of the four CD4+ subsets in Type 1 diabetes patients.

The source material was central memory CD4+ T cells from blood. Receptor source: a man aged 25-40 years with type 1 diabetes.

Ten or more counts support this clone. The chain joins TRBV4-1 to TRBJ2-7; no clear D. This CDR3 has 15 residues. V lost 1 base, J lost 2 bases, and 12 bases lay in between. Germline CDR1 reads MGHRA; CDR2 reads YSYEKL. In nucleotides, the CDR3 is TGCGCCAGCAGCCAAGTAGGCAGATCAACCTACGAGCAGTACTTC. The encoded protein is CASSQVGRSTYEQYF.

The chain uses TRBV27 and TRBJ2-2; 8 bases line up with TRBD1. This CDR3 is 15 amino acids long. Germline V gene data show CDR1 as MNHEY and CDR2 as SMNVEV (reference sequence). V shed 5 bases and J 3 bases; nucleotides not matched to a gene: 5. The CDR3 here is CASSVNRGYTGELFF. CDR3 nucleotide sequence: TGTGCCAGCAGTGTGAACAGGGGGTACACCGGGGAGCTGTTTTTT.

This clone has more than one count but fewer than ten. The V and J genes are TRBV7-3 and TRBJ2-2; D not resolved. The V gene lost 2 bases and the J gene lost 6 bases, with 7 bases spanning the gap. CDR1 is SGHTA and CDR2 is FQGTGA in the germline V gene. CDR3 length: 13 amino acids. CDR3 coding DNA: TGTGCCAGCAGCTTAGAGGTATCCGGGGAGCTGTTTTTT. It codes for CASSLEVSGELFF. Drawing the rest from reference TRBV7-3 and TRBJ2-2, the complete variable domain is GAGVSQTPSNKVTEKGKYVELRCDPISGHTALYWYRQSLGQGPEFLIYFQGTGAADDSGLPNDRFFAVRPEGSVSTLKIQRTERGDSAVYLCASSLEVSGELFFGEGSRLTVL.

This clone was seen more than once but under ten times. CDR3 coding DNA: TGTGCCAGCAGTGACGAGGGACTAGAATCGAGCAATGAGCAGTTCTTC. Protein sequence: CASSDEGLESSNEQFF. The chain recombines TRBV2 with TRBJ2-1; 8 bases map to TRBD2. Trimming cost V 3 bases and J 6 bases; bases outside gene matches: 10. The CDR3 runs 16 residues. Germline lookup yields CDR1 SNHLY and CDR2 FYNNEI.

This clone was observed a handful of times. The chain is built from TRBV10-3 and TRBJ2-7; perhaps TRBD2 as D (6 bases). Between the trimmed V and J ends, which lost 5 bases and 12 bases, there was a span of 23 bases. The CDR3 sequence is 14 residues long. The germline gives CDR1 ENHRY, CDR2 SYGVKD. Here the CDR3 reads CAISTTGTHTLRYF. The CDR3 nucleotides read TGTGCCATCAGTACCACCGGGACTCACACTTTGAGGTACTTC.

This clone was recorded a few times. This rearrangement joins TRBV28 to TRBJ2-5; 7 bases are shared with TRBD2. The CDR3 length is 14 residues. Germline V lookup: CDR1 MDHEN, CDR2 SYDVKM. J lost 9 bases, V lost 4 bases, and 11 bases had no gene match. This CDR3 reads CASSSAGGSGSQYF. The DNA for the CDR3 is TGTGCCAGCAGTTCCGCCGGGGGGAGTGGGTCCCAGTACTTC.

This clone has only a few counts. The gene calls are TRBV6-5 and TRBJ2-5; the D is unclear. The V and J ends lost 2 bases and 5 bases respectively, with 12 bases between them. Germline V gene lookup returns CDR1 MNHEY and CDR2 SVGAGI. This CDR3 spans 14 amino acids. The CDR3 DNA follows: TGTGCCAGCAGTTACGTAACAGCTGGGGAGACCCAGTACTTC. Translation gives CASSYVTAGETQYF.

This clone showed up just a few times. The V and J genes are TRBV7-2 and TRBJ2-1; 8 bases align to TRBD1. The CDR3 runs 14 residues. The germline CDR1 and CDR2 sequences are SGHTA and FQGNSA. After removal of 6 bases from V and 7 bases from J, the junction contained 8 bases not matched to a gene. CDR3 coding DNA: TGTGCCAGCAGATCAGGCCAGGGGGCTAATGAGCAGTTCTTC. Translating gives CASRSGQGANEQFF.

The rearrangement joins TRBV6-1 to TRBJ2-7, with D possibly TRBD1 on 6 matching bases. The germline V gene has CDR1 MNHNS and CDR2 SASEGT. Trimming shortened V by 7 bases and J by 3 bases, and 16 bases separated the two germline ends. CDR3 size: 14 residues. The CDR3 is CASNDRTFSYEQYF. CDR3 nucleotide sequence: TGTGCCAGCAACGACAGGACCTTTAGCTACGAGCAGTACTTC.

This clone was counted at least ten times. The V call is TRBV7-2, the J call TRBJ2-7; a possible D gene is TRBD1 (6 bases). The length of the CDR3 is 10 residues. The germline V gene has CDR1 SGHTA and CDR2 FQGNSA. The DNA for the CDR3 is TGTGCCAGCAGGGTACAGGGATCGTTGGTC. The encoded protein is CASRVQGSLV.

This clone was seen more than once but under ten times. The chain carries TRBV5-1 and TRBJ2-5, with D possibly being TRBD2 (5 bases). This CDR3 is 16 amino acids long. Trimming cost V 3 bases and J 1 base, with 16 bases left between them. Germline CDR1 and CDR2: SGHRS and YFSETQ. CDR3 protein: CASSWDRASSQETQYF. In DNA form, the CDR3 reads TGCGCCAGCAGCTGGGATCGCGCTAGCAGCCAAGAGACCCAGTACTTC.

This clone was found a few times. The CDR3 loop reads CASSRLSSYNEQFF. The CDR3 nucleotides read TGTGCCAGCTCACGACTAAGCTCCTACAATGAGCAGTTCTTC. This sequence joins TRBV27 and TRBJ2-1, with D possibly TRBD2 on 5 matching bases. CDR3 size: 14 residues. V lost 8 bases and J lost 0, with 11 bases in between. Germline values: CDR1 MNHEY, CDR2 SMNVEV (reference sequence).

This sequence joins TRBV28 and TRBJ1-2; D gene uncertain. The V end was cut by 5 bases, the J end by 0 bases, with 13 bases between. The CDR3 loop spans 15 amino acids. CDR1 MDHEN and CDR2 SYDVKM come from the germline V gene. CDR3 DNA sequence: TGTGCCAGCAGTACCAGTAGGTACGCTAACTATGGCTACACCTTC. It encodes CASSTSRYANYGYTF.

The CDR3 DNA sequence: TGTGCCAGCAGCTTAGCTTATCAGCCCAATCAGCCCCAGCATTTT. Amino acids: CASSLAYQPNQPQHF. This rearrangement joins TRBV7-2 to TRBJ1-5; the D is unclear. Trimming stripped 0 bases from V and 3 bases from J, with 9 bases between. Germline lookup yields CDR1 SGHTA and CDR2 FQGNSA. The CDR3 length is 15 residues.

This clone was detected only a few times. The same CDR3 can be traced to other DNA sequences in this sample. The chain recombines TRBV11-2 with TRBJ2-5; either TRBD1 or TRBD2 may supply D (5 bases each). The CDR3 contains 13 residues. The germline CDR1 and CDR2 sequences are SGHAT and FQNNGV. The V end lost 4 bases, the J end lost 3 bases, and 9 bases lay between the germline ends. The CDR3 is CASSSGAEETQYF. CDR3 sequence (DNA): TGTGCCAGCAGCTCCGGGGCTGAAGAGACCCAGTACTTC.